This T cell receptor beta chain derives from a study of cytomegalovirus exposure and HLA in healthy donors. PCR was performed using 60 Vbeta and 13 Jbeta primers. Measured with immunoSEQ multiplex PCR; TCRdb has only the in-frame clones, and not every one. The table has 190,000 or so clones, 82% seen once. Study results and limitations: The presence/absence work took it that sequencing depth was about the same across donors.

A remark on this clone: Its antigen is unknown.

The CDR3 runs 13 residues. Germline values: CDR1 WNHNN, CDR2 SYGVQD (reference sequence). Trimming took off 2 bases at V and 7 bases at J, with 12 bases between the two ends. This TCR came from a woman in her forties or fifties in good health and CMV-seropositive. The rearrangement links TRBV10-1 to TRBJ2-7, with unresolved D. The material sequenced was PBMCs. The CDR3 DNA follows: TGCGCCAGCAGTGAGAGGCGCTACGGGGAGCAGTACTTC. It codes for CASSERRYGEQYF.